This paragraph covers one T cell receptor beta chain sequence. When the RNA was reverse transcribed, random hexamers were used with an input of roughly 0.45 to 1 ug. Amplification of the TCR beta CDR3 was carried out by immunoSEQ multiplex PCR, which spanned a total of 54 Vbeta and 13 Jbeta segments. TCRdb redid the calling of the immunoSEQ multiplex PCR reads with MiXCR, one entry per CDR3 protein. The sample lists around 300,000 distinct CDR3 sequences; 85% were seen once. The data stem from a study of CD8 T cells in Susac syndrome. This TCR derives from a human donor with multiple sclerosis. Material for sequencing was CD8+ T cells from PBMCs.

The CDR3 region has the DNA TGTGCCAGCAGTTTCGGAGGTTCGCTCACTGAAGCTTTCTTT. It specifies CASSFGGSLTEAFF. The gene calls are TRBV12-3 or TRBV12-4 and TRBJ1-1, with D unclear. The CDR3 loop spans 14 amino acids. Between the trimmed V and J ends, which lost 3 bases and 4 bases, there was a span of 12 bases.